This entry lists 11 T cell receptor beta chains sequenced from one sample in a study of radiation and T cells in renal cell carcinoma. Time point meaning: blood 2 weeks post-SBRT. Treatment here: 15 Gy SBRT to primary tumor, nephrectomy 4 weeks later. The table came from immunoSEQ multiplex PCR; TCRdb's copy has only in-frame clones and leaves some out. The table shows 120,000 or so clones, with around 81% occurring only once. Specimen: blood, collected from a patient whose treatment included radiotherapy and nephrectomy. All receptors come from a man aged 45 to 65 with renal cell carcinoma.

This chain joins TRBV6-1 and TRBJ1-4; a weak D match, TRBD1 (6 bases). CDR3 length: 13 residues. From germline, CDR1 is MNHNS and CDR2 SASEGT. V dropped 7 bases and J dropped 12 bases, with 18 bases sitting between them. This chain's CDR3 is CASMGDTSWELFF. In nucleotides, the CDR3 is TGTGCCAGCATGGGGGACACATCCTGGGAACTGTTTTTT.

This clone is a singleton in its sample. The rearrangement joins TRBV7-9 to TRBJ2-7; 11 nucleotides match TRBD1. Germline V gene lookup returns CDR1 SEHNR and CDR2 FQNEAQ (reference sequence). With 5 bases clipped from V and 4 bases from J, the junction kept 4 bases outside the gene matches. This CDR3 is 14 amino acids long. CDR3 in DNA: TGTGCCAGCAGCATGGGACAGGGGGGGTACGAGCAGTACTTC. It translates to CASSMGQGGYEQYF.

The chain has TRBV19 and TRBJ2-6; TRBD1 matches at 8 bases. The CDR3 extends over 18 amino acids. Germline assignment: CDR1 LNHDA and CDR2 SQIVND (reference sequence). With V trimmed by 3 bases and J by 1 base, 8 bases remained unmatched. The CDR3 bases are TGTGCCAGTAGTATGTTCCGGGACAGGTTATCTGGGGCCAACGTCCTGACTTTC. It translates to CASSMFRDRLSGANVLTF.

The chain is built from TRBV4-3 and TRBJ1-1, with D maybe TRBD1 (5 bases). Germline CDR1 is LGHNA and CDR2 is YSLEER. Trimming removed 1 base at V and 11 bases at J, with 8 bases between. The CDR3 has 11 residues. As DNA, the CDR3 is TGCGCCAGCAGCCAAGGAAGGGGCGCTTTCTTT. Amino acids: CASSQGRGAFF.

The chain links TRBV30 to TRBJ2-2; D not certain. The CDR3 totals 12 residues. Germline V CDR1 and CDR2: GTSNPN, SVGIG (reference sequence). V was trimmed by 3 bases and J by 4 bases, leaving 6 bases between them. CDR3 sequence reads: CAWREFTGELFF. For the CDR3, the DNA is TGTGCCTGGAGAGAATTCACCGGGGAGCTGTTTTTT.

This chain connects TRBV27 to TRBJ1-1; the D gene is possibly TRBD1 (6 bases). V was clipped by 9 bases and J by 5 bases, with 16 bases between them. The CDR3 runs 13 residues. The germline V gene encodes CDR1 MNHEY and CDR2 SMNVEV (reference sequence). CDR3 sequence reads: CASTQRGGTEAFF. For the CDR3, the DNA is TGTGCCAGTACCCAGAGAGGGGGAACTGAAGCTTTCTTT.

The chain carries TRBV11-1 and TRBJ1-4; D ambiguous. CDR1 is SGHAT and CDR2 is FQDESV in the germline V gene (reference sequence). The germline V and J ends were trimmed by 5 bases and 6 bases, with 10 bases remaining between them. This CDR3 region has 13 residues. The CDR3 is CASSLTRDEKLFF. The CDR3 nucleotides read TGTGCCAGCAGCCTCACGCGAGATGAAAAACTGTTTTTT.

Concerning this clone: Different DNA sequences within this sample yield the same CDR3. The CDR3 sequence is CASSQGQGYGYTF. The CDR3 DNA follows: TGTGCCAGCAGCCAGGGACAGGGCTATGGCTACACCTTC. This rearrangement joins TRBV14 to TRBJ1-2, with TRBD1 identical over 9 bases. CDR1 is SGHDN, CDR2 FVKESK, per germline. Trimming cost V 3 bases and J 4 bases; bases outside gene matches: 0. The CDR3 contains 13 residues.

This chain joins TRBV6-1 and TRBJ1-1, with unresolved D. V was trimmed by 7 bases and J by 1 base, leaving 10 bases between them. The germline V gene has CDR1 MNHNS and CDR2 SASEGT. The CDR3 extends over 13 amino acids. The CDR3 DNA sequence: TGTGCCAGCATTTACGCGGGGAACACTGAAGCTTTCTTT. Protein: CASIYAGNTEAFF.

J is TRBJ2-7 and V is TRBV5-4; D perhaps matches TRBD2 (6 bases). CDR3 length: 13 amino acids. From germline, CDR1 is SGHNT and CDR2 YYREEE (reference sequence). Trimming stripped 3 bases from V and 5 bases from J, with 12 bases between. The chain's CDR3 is CASSSAGIDEQYF. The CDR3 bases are TGTGCCAGCAGCTCCGCGGGGATTGACGAGCAGTACTTC.

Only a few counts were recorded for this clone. The CDR3: CASSYSHYNQPQHF. The CDR3 DNA reads TGTGCCAGCAGTTACTCGCATTACAATCAGCCCCAGCATTTT. The V call is TRBV6-5, the J call TRBJ1-5; D is undetermined. Germline CDR1 MNHEY, CDR2 SVGAGI. V was pared by 0 bases and J by 3 bases, with 6 bases between. This CDR3 comprises 14 residues.